This entry lists 14 T cell receptor beta chains sequenced from one sample in a study of T cell responses to AZD1222 COVID-19 vaccine. This table comes from immunoSEQ multiplex PCR, and its TCRdb copy is limited to in-frame clones, with some not included. This table has around 150,000 clones, approximately 88% appearing once. Here the sequenced sample was peripheral blood, taken on day 0 of AZD1222 vaccination. The source of these receptors is an adult in good health.

The chain couples TRBV6-1 to TRBJ1-1; D gene uncertain. In germline, CDR1 is MNHNS, CDR2 SASEGT. Trimming removed 4 bases from V and 3 bases from J, with 18 bases in between. The CDR3 runs to 16 residues. CDR3 nucleotide sequence: TGTGCCAGCAGTGGAGCTGCCAATCGGCCACACACTGAAGCTTTCTTT. Amino acids: CASSGAANRPHTEAFF.

The table lists this clone with a count of one. The same CDR3 is also encoded by other DNA sequences in this sample. The V and J genes are TRBV12-3 or TRBV12-4 and TRBJ1-1; 9 nucleotides align to TRBD1. V gave up 5 bases and J gave up 6 bases; unmatched junction bases: 4. This CDR3 has 13 residues. CDR3 sequence reads: CASSLRQGAEAFF. The CDR3 DNA follows: TGTGCCAGCAGTCTCAGACAGGGGGCTGAAGCTTTCTTT.

V is TRBV11-2 and J is TRBJ2-1; 14 nucleotides align to TRBD2. CDR3 size: 15 residues. V trimming: 5 bases; J trimming: 7 bases; junction bases outside the gene matches: 4. Germline V lookup: CDR1 SGHAT, CDR2 FQNNGV. CDR3 bases: TGTGCCAGCAGCGTGACTAGCGGGGGGGCGAATGAGCAGTTCTTC. Its protein is CASSVTSGGANEQFF.

J is TRBJ2-5 and V is TRBV7-3; no definite D call. Trimming cost V 5 bases and J 2 bases, with 12 bases left between them. The CDR3 is 14 residues long. Per germline, CDR1 SGHTA and CDR2 FQGTGA. CDR3 nucleotides: TGTGCCAGCAGCCCGAGTCCGTTACAAGAGACCCAGTACTTC. Translating gives CASSPSPLQETQYF.

This sequence joins TRBV7-9 and TRBJ2-2; D is possibly TRBD1 or TRBD2 (7 bases each). This CDR3 region has 19 residues. Trimming removed 8 bases at V and 6 bases at J, with 31 bases between. Germline V gene lookup returns CDR1 SEHNR and CDR2 FQNEAQ (reference sequence). Here the CDR3 reads CASVLGLLTGRERPGELFF. The CDR3 DNA follows: TGTGCCAGCGTCTTGGGACTACTGACAGGGAGGGAGAGGCCCGGGGAGCTGTTTTTT.

The V and J genes are TRBV28 and TRBJ1-1; D might be TRBD1 (6 bases). The CDR3 totals 15 residues. Germline lookup yields CDR1 MDHEN and CDR2 SYDVKM. Deletions cut 2 bases from V and 4 bases from J, with 14 bases between. The CDR3 here is CASSLMGGSVTEAFF. The CDR3 DNA reads TGTGCCAGCAGTTTAATGGGGGGCTCGGTCACTGAAGCTTTCTTT. Looking up the rest from reference TRBV28 and TRBJ1-1 gives the full variable domain: DVKVTQSSRYLVKRTGEKVFLECVQDMDHENMFWYRQDPGLGLRLIYFSYDVKMKEKGDIPEGYSVSREKKERFSLILESASTNQTSMYLCASSLMGGSVTEAFFGQGTRLTVV.

This rearrangement joins TRBV2 to TRBJ2-7; TRBD1 agrees at 9 bases. CDR3 size: 14 residues. V lost 9 bases and J lost 3; bases outside the gene matches: 9. Germline-derived CDR1 and CDR2 are SNHLY and FYNNEI. CDR3 loop: CARSRPGQGYEQYF. The CDR3 DNA sequence: TGTGCCAGGTCTAGACCGGGACAGGGCTACGAGCAGTACTTC.

The chain combines TRBV9 with TRBJ2-2; 9 bases are a match to TRBD2. The CDR3 loop spans 20 amino acids. V shed 0 bases and J 2 bases; nucleotides not matched to a gene: 14. CDR1 and CDR2 (germline): SGDLS, YYNGEE. CDR3 sequence (DNA): TGTGCCAGCAGCGTAGGTGTTGGCGGGGGGGCTTATAGAAACACCGGGGAGCTGTTTTTT. It is translated as CASSVGVGGGAYRNTGELFF.

The chain joins TRBV6-1 to TRBJ1-5; tentatively, D is TRBD1 (6 bases). Germline CDR1 MNHNS, CDR2 SASEGT. The germline V and J ends were trimmed by 0 bases and 6 bases, with 15 bases remaining between them. This CDR3 has 16 residues. The DNA of the CDR3 is TGTGCCAGCAGTGAAGCATACGGGGGCGCCGGTCAGCCCCAGCATTTT. Amino acid sequence: CASSEAYGGAGQPQHF.

This rearrangement joins TRBV19 to TRBJ1-2, with a possible D match to TRBD1 (5 bases). Germline CDR1 and CDR2: LNHDA and SQIVND (reference sequence). Trimming shortened V by 5 bases and J by 5 bases, and 15 bases separated the two germline ends. This CDR3 spans 14 amino acids. CDR3: CASSRSGPLYGYTF. The CDR3, as DNA: TGTGCCAGTAGTCGGTCAGGGCCTCTTTATGGCTACACCTTC.

This chain connects TRBV30 to TRBJ1-2; no clear D. Germline V CDR1 and CDR2: GTSNPN, SVGIG (reference sequence). V gave up 2 bases and J gave up 7 bases, with 14 bases separating them. The CDR3 covers 13 residues. The CDR3, as DNA: TGTGCCTGGAGTCGAGGGATTAGCGGTGGCTACACCTTC. Protein: CAWSRGISGGYTF.

As regards this clone: One junction end disagrees with the germline gene, perhaps due to a read error. The chain links TRBV18 to TRBJ2-7, with unresolved D. CDR1 is KGHSH and CDR2 is LQKENI in the germline V gene. This CDR3 contains 11 residues. The CDR3 region has the DNA TGTGCCAGCTCACCACCCGCCCTGAGGAACTTC. As protein: CASSPPALRNF. The variable domain in full, completed from reference TRBV18 and TRBJ2-7, reads NAGVMQNPRHLVRRRGQEARLRCSPMKGHSHVYWYRQLPEEGLKFMVYLQKENIIDESGMPKERFSAEFPKEGPSILRIQQVVRGDSAAYFCASSPPALRNFGPGTRLTVT.

The chain combines TRBV19 with TRBJ1-2; TRBD1 agrees at 7 bases. Germline V gene sequence: CDR1 LNHDA, CDR2 SQIVND (reference sequence). This CDR3 has 16 amino acids. V lost 5 bases, J lost 0 bases, and 9 bases stayed unmatched. The CDR3 DNA reads as TGTGCCAGTAGTCCGGACAGGCCCCCAGCTAACTATGGCTACACCTTC. It encodes CASSPDRPPANYGYTF.

The gene calls are TRBV4-1 and TRBJ1-4; TRBD1 matches 10 bases. The CDR3 sequence is 18 residues long. J was trimmed by 3 bases and V by 0 bases; bases with no gene match: 7. Germline V gene lookup returns CDR1 MGHRA and CDR2 YSYEKL. The CDR3 DNA reads as TGCGCCAGCAGCCAAGATGAGGGACAGGGGTACTCTAATGAAAAACTGTTTTTT. As protein: CASSQDEGQGYSNEKLFF.